The 20 T cell receptor beta chains listed next were all sequenced from one sample in a study of T cell responses to AZD1222 COVID-19 vaccine (dated by TCRdb to 2020 to 2023). In the paper's terms, the time point label means: baseline before first vaccination. The library was generated by the immunoSEQ multiplex PCR assay. TCRdb retrieved this table from immuneACCESS and kept in-frame rearrangements only. Not all clones are present; in checked studies, unresolved V genes account for under half, and no reason is known for the remainder. Here the sample has more than 140,000 clones; approximately 90% occur a single time. Together, the top ten hold 4.5% to 6.5% of the sample. This specimen was peripheral blood, taken on day 0 of AZD1222 vaccination. The receptor source for this set is an adult in good health.

The table lists this clone with a count of one. This chain's CDR3 is CASSPRTSGSQQYF. CDR3 sequence (DNA): TGTGCCAGCAGCCCCCGGACTAGCGGGAGCCAGCAGTACTTC. The chain is built from TRBV7-2 and TRBJ2-7; 13 bases are a match to TRBD2. The CDR3 is 14 amino acids. Germline trimming cut 5 bases from V and 8 bases from J; bases unmatched to any gene: 6. CDR1 is SGHTA and CDR2 is FQGNSA in the germline V gene.

The V and J genes are TRBV14 and TRBJ2-3; D gene ambiguous. Trimming removed 5 bases at V and 7 bases at J, with 13 bases between. The CDR3 covers 13 residues. Germline-derived CDR1 and CDR2 are SGHDN and FVKESK. The CDR3 here is CASSSTGVNTQYF. CDR3 coding DNA: TGTGCCAGCAGCTCCACGGGCGTTAATACGCAGTATTTT.

The chain recombines TRBV7-9 with TRBJ1-4; D remains unclear. This CDR3 spans 12 amino acids. Between the trimmed V and J ends, which lost 0 bases and 8 bases, there was a span of 4 bases. Looked up from germline, CDR1 is SEHNR and CDR2 is FQNEAQ (reference sequence). CDR3 coding DNA: TGTGCCAGCAGCTTAGCCTCGGAAAAACTGTTTTTT. It codes for CASSLASEKLFF.

The CDR3 loop is CASSLDTREGHKVEQFF. CDR3 in DNA: TGTGCCAGCAGCTTAGATACCCGGGAGGGCCATAAAGTTGAGCAGTTCTTC. The chain employs TRBV11-2 and TRBJ2-1; 8 positions match TRBD2. Germline V gives CDR1 SGHAT, CDR2 FQNNGV. The CDR3 totals 17 residues. J lost 9 bases, V lost 0 bases, and 13 bases had no gene match.

This clone was picked up one time. The chain carries TRBV30 and TRBJ1-5; 7 nucleotides line up with TRBD1. V lost 5 bases, J lost 6 bases, and 10 bases stayed unmatched. Germline V gene lookup returns CDR1 GTSNPN and CDR2 SVGIG (reference sequence). This CDR3 spans 14 amino acids. DNA of the CDR3: TGTGCCTGGGGCCCCAGGGGGGGTAGTCAGCCCCAGCATTTT. Protein sequence: CAWGPRGGSQPQHF.

V and J are TRBV5-1 and TRBJ2-5; no definite D call. Trimming took off 1 base at V and 2 bases at J, with 6 bases between the two ends. Germline lookup yields CDR1 SGHRS and CDR2 YFSETQ. The length of the CDR3 is 13 residues. CDR3 sequence: CASSLNGQETQYF. The CDR3 DNA follows: TGCGCCAGCAGCTTGAATGGGCAAGAGACCCAGTACTTC. Based on the CDR3 plus reference TRBV5-1 and TRBJ2-5, the full variable domain is KAGVTQTPRYLIKTRGQQVTLSCSPISGHRSVSWYQQTPGQGLQFLFEYFSETQRNKGNFPGRFSGRQFSNSRSEMNVSTLELGDSALYLCASSLNGQETQYFGPGTRLLVL.

The V and J genes are TRBV10-1 and TRBJ2-1, with D perhaps TRBD2 (5 bases). Looked up from germline, CDR1 is WNHNN and CDR2 is SYGVQD (reference sequence). Between the trimmed V and J ends, which lost 0 bases and 9 bases, there was a span of 12 bases. This CDR3 has 14 amino acids. In nucleotides, the CDR3 is TGCGCCAGCAGTGAGTCCCCGGGGAAGGCTGAGCAGTTCTTC. This gives the protein CASSESPGKAEQFF.

This clone came up once. V and J are TRBV27 and TRBJ2-2; the D is unclear. The germline CDR1 and CDR2 sequences are MNHEY and SMNVEV (reference sequence). Trimming left V 5 bases short and J 6 bases short, with 10 bases between. This CDR3 comprises 13 residues. Here the CDR3 DNA reads TGTGCCAGCAGTCCCAGTCGGCCCGGGGAGCTGTTTTTT. Its protein is CASSPSRPGELFF.

The V and J genes are TRBV7-9 and TRBJ2-1, with TRBD2 as a possible D gene (6 bases). Trimming took off 1 base at V and 0 bases at J, with 10 bases between the two ends. This CDR3 comprises 16 residues. Germline CDR1 reads SEHNR; CDR2 reads FQNEAQ (reference sequence). CDR3 nucleotide sequence: TGTGCCAGCAGCTTAGTTGCGGGAAGCTCCTACAATGAGCAGTTCTTC. Translating it yields CASSLVAGSSYNEQFF.

The V call is TRBV6-2 or TRBV6-3, the J call TRBJ2-2; D gene ambiguous. The V end was cut by 2 bases, the J end by 4 bases, with 14 bases between. Germline V gene data show CDR1 as MNHEY and CDR2 as SVGEGT. This CDR3 region has 16 residues. The CDR3 spells CASSYALVAFTGELFF. Written as DNA, the CDR3 is TGTGCCAGCAGTTACGCATTAGTTGCTTTCACCGGGGAGCTGTTTTTT.

The chain combines TRBV29-1 with TRBJ1-3; D is unresolved. This CDR3 comprises 14 residues. Germline V gene data show CDR1 as SQVTM and CDR2 as ANQGSEA. Trimming took off 6 bases at V and 2 bases at J, with 14 bases between the two ends. CDR3 region: CSVQTGVTGNTIYF. CDR3 coding DNA: TGCAGCGTCCAGACTGGGGTCACTGGAAACACCATATATTTT.

The CDR3 nucleotides are TGCGCCAGCAGTGACCCAGGGATTATCCGGCAGTACTTC. This translates into CASSDPGIIRQYF. The chain has TRBV10-1 and TRBJ2-7; maybe TRBD1 (5 bases). The CDR3 totals 13 residues. V lost 3 bases and J 9 bases, leaving 15 bases between the germline ends. Germline values: CDR1 WNHNN, CDR2 SYGVQD (reference sequence).

V and J are TRBV27 and TRBJ2-1, with D maybe TRBD1 (6 bases). With 0 bases removed from V and 6 bases from J, the gap between germline ends came to 9 bases. Germline CDR1 is MNHEY and CDR2 is SMNVEV (reference sequence). The CDR3 has 14 amino acids. The CDR3 sequence: CASSLSTGTNEQFF. CDR3 nucleotides: TGTGCCAGCAGTTTATCGACAGGAACCAATGAGCAGTTCTTC.

This clone was seen a single time. V is TRBV27 and J is TRBJ1-2; 7 bases align to TRBD1. CDR1 and CDR2 (germline): MNHEY, SMNVEV (reference sequence). The trim removed 0 bases at V and 4 bases at J, leaving 5 bases unmatched. The CDR3 totals 15 residues. The CDR3, as DNA: TGTGCCAGCAGTTTATCCCCGACAGGGCCCTATGGCTACACCTTC. It is translated as CASSLSPTGPYGYTF.

V is TRBV18 and J is TRBJ2-5; 12 bases map to TRBD2. Looked up from germline, CDR1 is KGHSH and CDR2 is LQKENI. The CDR3 spans 14 residues. V dropped 3 bases and J dropped 4; count of bases not matched to a gene: 0. DNA for the CDR3: TGTGCCAGCTCACCGGGACTAGCGGGAGAGACCCAGTACTTC. Its translation: CASSPGLAGETQYF.

This chain connects TRBV7-2 to TRBJ2-4; TRBD1 matches 9 bases. The CDR3 is made up of 17 amino acids. Germline CDR1 is SGHTA and CDR2 is FQGNSA. V gave up 5 bases and J gave up 0 bases; unmatched junction bases: 8. The CDR3 sequence: CASSQGTGSGAKNIQYF. The CDR3 DNA follows: TGTGCCAGCAGCCAGGGGACAGGGAGCGGAGCCAAAAACATTCAGTACTTC.

This chain joins TRBV6-5 and TRBJ1-1, with unresolved D. V gave up 0 bases and J gave up 0 bases, with 5 bases separating them. The CDR3 covers 14 residues. The germline V gene has CDR1 MNHEY and CDR2 SVGAGI. The CDR3, as DNA: TGTGCCAGCAGTTACTCTAGTCTGAACACTGAAGCTTTCTTT. This encodes CASSYSSLNTEAFF.

This clone has more than one count but fewer than ten. CDR3 loop: CASSESSHSGNTIYF. The CDR3 DNA reads as TGCGCCAGCAGTGAGTCCAGTCACTCTGGAAACACCATATATTTT. The chain carries TRBV10-1 and TRBJ1-3, with no clear D. CDR3 length: 15 residues. Germline CDR1 reads WNHNN; CDR2 reads SYGVQD (reference sequence). Trimming removed 0 bases from V and 0 bases from J, with 6 bases in between.

The V call is TRBV27, the J call TRBJ2-7, with 12 bases identical to TRBD2. The CDR3 covers 19 residues. In germline, CDR1 is MNHEY, CDR2 SMNVEV (reference sequence). Trimming at V came to 8 bases and at J to 3 bases, leaving 20 bases not matched to a gene. CDR3 protein: CASPARRGLAGGRGYEQYF. CDR3 coding DNA: TGTGCCAGCCCAGCAAGGAGGGGTCTAGCGGGAGGGCGCGGCTACGAGCAGTACTTC.

The rearrangement joins TRBV5-1 to TRBJ1-3, with D uncertain. Trimming cost V 4 bases and J 4 bases, with 12 bases left between them. Germline CDR1 reads SGHRS; CDR2 reads YFSETQ. CDR3 length: 14 amino acids. For the CDR3, the DNA is TGCGCCAGCAGCCCGGTGGCGGGGGGAAACACCATATATTTT. Translation: CASSPVAGGNTIYF.